The next 5 T cell receptor beta chains were all read from a single sample in a study of blood T cell repertoires in COVID-19. The method was immunoSEQ multiplex PCR; TCRdb's version includes in-frame clones alone and lacks a portion of them. In the table there are fewer than 250,000 clones, over 65% of which are singletons. The specimen sequenced was peripheral blood. These receptors came from an older woman with active or convalescent COVID-19.

About this clone itself: This sample also contains other DNA sequences that code for the same CDR3. The chain has TRBV7-8 and TRBJ2-7; a weak D match, TRBD2 (6 bases). Between the trimmed V and J ends, which lost 5 bases and 3 bases, there was a span of 14 bases. The CDR3 runs to 14 residues. In germline, CDR1 is SGHVS, CDR2 FQNEAQ. The CDR3, as DNA: TGTGCCAGCAGCCTCCGACTAGGGGACTACGAGCAGTACTTC. It yields the protein CASSLRLGDYEQYF.

The chain links TRBV3-1 (or the pseudogene TRBV3-2) to TRBJ1-5, with D perhaps TRBD1 (6 bases). This CDR3 spans 17 amino acids. Germline-derived CDR1 and CDR2 are LGHDT and YNNKEL (reference sequence). The V and J ends lost 3 bases and 7 bases respectively, with 22 bases between them. The CDR3 sequence is CASSHDPRGGIRQPQHF. CDR3 nucleotide sequence: TGTGCCAGCAGCCACGATCCCAGAGGGGGAATCCGCCAGCCCCAGCATTTT.

CDR3 in amino acids: CASSLDPAARAYEQYF. The CDR3 DNA reads as TGTGCCAGCAGCTTAGACCCGGCAGCGCGCGCCTACGAGCAGTACTTC. The rearrangement uses TRBV11-2 and TRBJ2-7, with no clear D. With 0 bases removed from V and 2 bases from J, the gap between germline ends came to 14 bases. CDR1 is SGHAT, CDR2 FQNNGV, per germline. This CDR3 is built from 16 residues.

This clone has just a few counts. This chain uses TRBV7-2 with TRBJ1-2; no clear D gene. This CDR3 is 15 amino acids long. The V and J ends lost 3 bases and 4 bases respectively, with 15 bases between them. The germline gives CDR1 SGHTA, CDR2 FQGNSA. CDR3 in DNA: TGTGCCAGCAGCTTGGTTCGTAGCAGCACCTATGGCTACACCTTC. Translation: CASSLVRSSTYGYTF.

CDR3 nucleotides: TGTGCCAGCAGCTTCCAGGGGAGAACTAATGAAAAACTGTTTTTT. Its protein is CASSFQGRTNEKLFF. The chain couples TRBV11-2 to TRBJ1-4, with a tentative D call TRBD1 (6 bases). V lost 3 bases and J lost 1, with 9 bases in between. CDR1 and CDR2 from the germline V gene are SGHAT and FQNNGV. This CDR3 has 15 amino acids.